The rows below give T cell receptor beta chains drawn from one sample of a study of blood T cell repertoires in COVID-19. Some clones are missing from TCRdb's copy, which holds only in-frame ones; the method was immunoSEQ multiplex PCR. The table shows around 81,000 clones, with around nine tenths occurring only once. Sample: peripheral blood. The origin of the receptors is a woman in her fifties or sixties with acute or convalescent COVID-19. Each CDR3 is given with its conserved first and last residue. A D gene is named only where the DNA matches it firmly.

cdr3_aa | d_call | v_call
CASSYPTGLAVDITDTQYF | TRBD2 | TRBV6-2/TRBV6-3
CASSGTGGTYEQYF | TRBD1 | TRBV2
CASSLQETQYF | NA | TRBV5-1
CASSLGGTRTNNEQFF | TRBD2 | TRBV11-3
CAISGALAGGSYEQYF | TRBD2 | TRBV10-3
CASSDGTTFPDTQYF | NA | TRBV6-1
CAWNHLGGYTF | NA | TRBV30
CASSSLAGVNTDTQYF | TRBD2 | TRBV5-1
CASTYSHEQYF | NA | TRBV12-3/TRBV12-4
CASSDPLTGGYEQYF | TRBD1 | TRBV6-4
CASSYSAQSLDYGYTF | NA | TRBV6-2/TRBV6-3
CASRAPGAGTQYF | NA | TRBV6-5
CASSLGDPGTAYNYGYTF | TRBD1 | TRBV7-9
CASSEPGQGFGELFF | TRBD1 | TRBV6-1
CASSTQGTSYEQYF | NA | TRBV5-4
CASSQSLAGNQPQHF | NA | TRBV6-5
CASTEGNYGYTF | NA | TRBV28
CASSLGGAGSYEQYF | NA | TRBV5-1
CASNTGAPGQPQHF | TRBD1 | TRBV6-5
CAIKGGPSTGELFF | TRBD2 | TRBV10-3
CASSKNGTDRVSYEQYF | NA | TRBV21-1
CASSPRSPTYEQYF | NA | TRBV18
CASTGGTLMNTEAFF | TRBD1 | TRBV2
CASSYQPGQGAFYNEQFF | TRBD1 | TRBV4-3
CASSPDWRRSPLHF | NA | TRBV7-2
CASSQEVLAIYGYTF | NA | TRBV4-1